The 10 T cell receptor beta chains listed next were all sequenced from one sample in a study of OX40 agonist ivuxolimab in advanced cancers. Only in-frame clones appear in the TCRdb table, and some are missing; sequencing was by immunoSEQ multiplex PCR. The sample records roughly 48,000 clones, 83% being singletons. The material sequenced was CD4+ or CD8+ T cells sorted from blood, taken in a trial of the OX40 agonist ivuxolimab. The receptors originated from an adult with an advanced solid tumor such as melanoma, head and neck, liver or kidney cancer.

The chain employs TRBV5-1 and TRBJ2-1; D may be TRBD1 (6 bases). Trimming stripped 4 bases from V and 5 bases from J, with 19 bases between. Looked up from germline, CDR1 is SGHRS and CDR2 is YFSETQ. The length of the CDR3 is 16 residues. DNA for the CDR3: TGCGCCAGCAGCCTACAGGGAATTCATGGAAACAATGAGCAGTTCTTC. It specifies CASSLQGIHGNNEQFF.

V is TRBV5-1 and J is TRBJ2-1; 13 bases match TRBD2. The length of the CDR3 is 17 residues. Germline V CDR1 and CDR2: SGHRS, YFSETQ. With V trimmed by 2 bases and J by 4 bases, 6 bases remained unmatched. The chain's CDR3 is CASSFTSGGAAYNEQFF. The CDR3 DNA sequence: TGCGCCAGCAGCTTCACTAGCGGGGGGGCGGCTTACAATGAGCAGTTCTTC.

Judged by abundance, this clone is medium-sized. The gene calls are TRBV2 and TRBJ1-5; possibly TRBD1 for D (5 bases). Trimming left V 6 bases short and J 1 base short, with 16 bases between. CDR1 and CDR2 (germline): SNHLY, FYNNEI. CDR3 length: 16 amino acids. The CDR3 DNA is TGTGCCAGCAGCGACGGGGCCCGGGCGAGCAATCAGCCCCAGCATTTT. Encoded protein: CASSDGARASNQPQHF.

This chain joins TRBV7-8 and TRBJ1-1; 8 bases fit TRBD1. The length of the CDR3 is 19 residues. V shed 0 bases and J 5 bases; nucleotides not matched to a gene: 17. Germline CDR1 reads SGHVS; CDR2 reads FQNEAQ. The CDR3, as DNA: TGTGCCAGCAGCTTAGCGTCAGGGGGCGTCTCAACCCACAAGACTGAAGCTTTCTTT. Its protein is CASSLASGGVSTHKTEAFF.

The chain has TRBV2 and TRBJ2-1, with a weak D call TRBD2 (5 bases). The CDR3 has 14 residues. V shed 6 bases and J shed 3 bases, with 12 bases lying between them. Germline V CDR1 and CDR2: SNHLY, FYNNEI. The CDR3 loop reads CASRESGDYNEQFF. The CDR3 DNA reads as TGTGCCAGCAGGGAGAGCGGAGACTACAATGAGCAGTTCTTC.

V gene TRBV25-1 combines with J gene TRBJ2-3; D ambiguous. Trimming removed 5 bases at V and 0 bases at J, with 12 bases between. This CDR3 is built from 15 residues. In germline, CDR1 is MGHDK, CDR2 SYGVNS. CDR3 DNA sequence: TGTGCCAGCAGTTTAAGCCGACATAGCACAGATACGCAGTATTTT. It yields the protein CASSLSRHSTDTQYF.

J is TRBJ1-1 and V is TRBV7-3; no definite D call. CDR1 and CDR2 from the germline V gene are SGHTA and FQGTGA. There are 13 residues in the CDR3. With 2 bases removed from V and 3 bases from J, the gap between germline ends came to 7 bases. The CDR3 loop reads CASSLEEHTEAFF. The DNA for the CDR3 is TGTGCCAGCAGCTTAGAGGAACACACTGAAGCTTTCTTT.

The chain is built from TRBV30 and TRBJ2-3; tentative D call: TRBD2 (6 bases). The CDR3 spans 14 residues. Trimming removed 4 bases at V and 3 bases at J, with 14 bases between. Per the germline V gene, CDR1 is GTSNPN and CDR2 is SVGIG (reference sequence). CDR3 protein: CAWTRGGVTDTQYF. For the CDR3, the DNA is TGTGCCTGGACCCGGGGCGGGGTAACAGATACGCAGTATTTT.

The DNA of the CDR3 is TGTGCCAGCAGCAAAGGGGCTGAACGGGACTCCAACACAGATACGCAGTATTTT. This gives the protein CASSKGAERDSNTDTQYF. The chain employs TRBV21-1 and TRBJ2-3; TRBD2, the table's D call, was not compared with the DNA. TRBV21-1 is a pseudogene. This CDR3 is built from 18 residues.

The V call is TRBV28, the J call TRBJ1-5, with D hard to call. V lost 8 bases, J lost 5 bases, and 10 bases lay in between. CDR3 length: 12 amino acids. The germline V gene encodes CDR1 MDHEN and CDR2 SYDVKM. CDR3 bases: TGTGCCAGCGCCTCTATGTATCAGCCCCAGCATTTT. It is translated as CASASMYQPQHF.